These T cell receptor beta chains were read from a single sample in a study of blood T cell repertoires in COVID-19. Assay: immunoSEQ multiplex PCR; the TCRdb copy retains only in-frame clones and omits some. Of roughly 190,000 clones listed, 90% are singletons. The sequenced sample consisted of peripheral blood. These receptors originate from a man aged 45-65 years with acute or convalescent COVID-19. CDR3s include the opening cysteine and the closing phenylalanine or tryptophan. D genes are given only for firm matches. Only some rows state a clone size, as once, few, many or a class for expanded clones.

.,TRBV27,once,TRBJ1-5,CASSLGQNQPQHF,TGTGCCAGCAGTTTAGGGCAGAATCAGCCCCAGCATTTT
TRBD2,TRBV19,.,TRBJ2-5,CASSAGLAGGTETQYF,TGTGCCAGTAGTGCGGGACTAGCGGGGGGTACAGAGACCCAGTACTTC
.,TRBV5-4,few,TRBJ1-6,CASSLQQVNSPLHF,TGTGCCAGCAGCTTGCAACAGGTGAATTCACCCCTCCACTTT
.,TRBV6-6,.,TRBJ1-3,CASSYSVSSGNTIYF,TGTGCCAGCAGTTACTCGGTCAGCTCTGGAAACACCATATATTTT
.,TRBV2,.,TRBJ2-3,CASSDPDTQYF,TGTGCCAGCAGTGATCCGGATACGCAGTATTTT
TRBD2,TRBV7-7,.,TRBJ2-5,CASSLGPLAGGQETQYF,TGTGCTAGCAGCTTAGGTCCCCTAGCGGGGGGTCAAGAGACCCAGTACTTC
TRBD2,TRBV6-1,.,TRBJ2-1,CASSDPSGVSYNEQFF,TGTGCCAGCAGTGATCCTAGCGGGGTCTCCTACAATGAGCAGTTCTTC
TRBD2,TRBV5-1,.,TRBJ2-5,CASSLRPPTRGGLEETQYF,TGCGCCAGCAGCTTACGGCCTCCTACGCGGGGGGGCCTAGAGGAGACCCAGTACTTC
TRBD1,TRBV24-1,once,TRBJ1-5,CATSDSGTGENQPQHF,TGTGCCACCAGTGATTCTGGGACAGGGGAGAATCAGCCCCAGCATTTT
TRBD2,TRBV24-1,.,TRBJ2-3,CATSDFLPGGVYDTQYF,TGTGCCACCAGTGATTTCCTCCCCGGGGGGGTATACGATACGCAGTATTTT
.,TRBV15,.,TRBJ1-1,CATSRDTRKNTEAFF,TGTGCCACCAGCAGAGATACCAGGAAGAACACTGAAGCTTTCTTT
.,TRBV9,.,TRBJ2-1,CASSVGTHYNEQFF,TGTGCCAGCAGCGTAGGGACTCACTACAATGAGCAGTTCTTC
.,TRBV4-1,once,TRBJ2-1,CASSQGAVLSYNEQFF,TGCGCCAGCAGCCAAGGAGCGGTTCTTTCCTACAATGAGCAGTTCTTC
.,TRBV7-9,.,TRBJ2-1,CASSLVVGVRVGEQFF,TGTGCCAGCAGCTTAGTAGTAGGGGTCAGGGTGGGTGAGCAGTTCTTC
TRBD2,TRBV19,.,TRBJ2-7,CASSTFLAGGPYEQYF,TGTGCCAGTAGTACCTTCTTGGCGGGAGGACCCTACGAGCAGTACTTC
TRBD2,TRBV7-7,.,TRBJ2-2,CASSLAIAGATGELFF,TGTGCTAGCAGCTTAGCAATAGCGGGGGCCACCGGGGAGCTGTTTTTT
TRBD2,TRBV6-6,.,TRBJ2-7,CASSYPRASGFHEQYF,TGTGCCAGCAGTTACCCTAGGGCTAGCGGGTTCCACGAGCAGTACTTC
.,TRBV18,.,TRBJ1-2,CASSPADSYGYTF,TGTGCCAGCTCACCAGCGGATTCCTATGGCTACACCTTC
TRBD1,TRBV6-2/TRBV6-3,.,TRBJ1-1,CASSLRGRETEAFF,TGTGCCAGCAGTTTAAGGGGGCGCGAGACTGAAGCTTTCTTT
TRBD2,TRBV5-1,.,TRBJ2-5,CASSLVGGQETQYF,TGCGCCAGCAGCCTGGTGGGGGGGCAAGAGACCCAGTACTTC
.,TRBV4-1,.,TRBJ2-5,CASSQDWRIQETQYF,TGCGCCAGCAGCCAAGACTGGCGGATTCAAGAGACCCAGTACTTC
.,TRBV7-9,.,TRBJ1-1,CASSLALGSTEAFF,TGTGCCAGCAGCTTAGCGCTAGGAAGTACTGAAGCTTTCTTT
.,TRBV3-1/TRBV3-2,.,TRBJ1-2,CASSQGTGSRGNF,TGTGCCAGCAGCCAAGGTACAGGGAGTAGGGGGAACTTC
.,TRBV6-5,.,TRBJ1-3,CASSYSFTGNTIYF,TGTGCCAGCAGTTACTCCTTTACAGGAAACACCATATATTTT
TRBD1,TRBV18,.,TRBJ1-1,CATITGAGDTEAFF,TGTGCCACAATTACAGGGGCCGGGGACACTGAAGCTTTCTTT
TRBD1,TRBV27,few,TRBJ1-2,CASSLFGAGGYYGYTF,TGTGCCAGCAGTTTATTCGGGGCAGGGGGGTACTATGGCTACACCTTC
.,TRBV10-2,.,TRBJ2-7,CASSHGSYEQYF,TGCGCCAGCAGCCACGGGTCCTACGAGCAGTACTTC
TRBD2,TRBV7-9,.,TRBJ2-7,CASSFPPGGALDEQYF,TGTGCCAGCAGCTTCCCCCCGGGGGGGGCGCTTGACGAGCAGTACTTC
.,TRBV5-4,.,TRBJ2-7,CASRGKTGSYEQYF,TGTGCCAGCAGGGGGAAGACAGGCTCCTACGAGCAGTACTTC
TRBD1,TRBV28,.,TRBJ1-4,CASRTGAATNEKLFF,TGTGCCAGCAGAACAGGGGCCGCAACTAATGAAAAACTGTTTTTT
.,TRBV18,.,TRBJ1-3,CASSPDGWGRSGNTIYF,TGTGCCAGCTCACCCGACGGGTGGGGGCGTTCTGGAAACACCATATATTTT
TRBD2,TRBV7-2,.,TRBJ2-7,CASSLPGGRSYEQYF,TGTGCCAGCAGCTTGCCCGGCGGGAGATCCTACGAGCAGTACTTC
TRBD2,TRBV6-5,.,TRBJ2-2,CASSTGLAHTGELFF,TGTGCCAGCAGTACTGGACTAGCCCACACCGGGGAGCTGTTTTTT
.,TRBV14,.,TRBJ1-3,CASSLRGASGNTIYF,TGTGCCAGCAGCCTCCGGGGGGCCTCTGGAAACACCATATATTTT
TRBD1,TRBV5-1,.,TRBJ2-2,CASSPGTGNTGELFF,TGCGCCAGCAGCCCCGGGACAGGGAATACCGGGGAGCTGTTTTTT
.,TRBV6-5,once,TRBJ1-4,CASSYSGGTNEKLFF,TGTGCCAGCAGTTACTCGGGAGGAACTAATGAAAAACTGTTTTTT
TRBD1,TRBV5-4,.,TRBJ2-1,CASSLLTGDRYNEQFF,TGTGCCAGCAGCTTACTGACAGGGGACCGGTACAATGAGCAGTTCTTC
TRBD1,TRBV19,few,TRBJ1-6,CASSRTGGSYNSPLHF,TGTGCCAGTAGTAGAACAGGGGGCTCCTATAATTCACCCCTCCACTTT
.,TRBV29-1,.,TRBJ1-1,CSVDRENTEAFF,TGCAGCGTTGACAGGGAGAACACTGAAGCTTTCTTT
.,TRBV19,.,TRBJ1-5,CASTRTGTSNQPQHF,TGTGCCAGTACCAGGACGGGGACAAGCAATCAGCCCCAGCATTTT
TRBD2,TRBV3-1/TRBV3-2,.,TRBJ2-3,CASSQGIAGGYTDTQYF,TGTGCCAGCAGCCAAGGGATAGCGGGAGGGTACACAGATACGCAGTATTTT
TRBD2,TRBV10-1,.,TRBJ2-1,CASSAGTSGYNEQFF,TGCGCCAGCAGCGCCGGGACTAGCGGCTACAATGAGCAGTTCTTC
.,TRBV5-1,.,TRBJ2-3,CASSLETSFSTDTQYF,TGCGCCAGCAGCTTGGAAACTAGCTTTAGCACAGATACGCAGTATTTT
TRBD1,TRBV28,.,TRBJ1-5,CASSLYRGSNQPQHF,TGTGCCAGCAGTTTGTACAGGGGTAGCAATCAGCCCCAGCATTTT
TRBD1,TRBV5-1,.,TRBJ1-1,CASSQDRPNTEAFF,TGCGCCAGCAGCCAGGACAGGCCGAACACTGAAGCTTTCTTT
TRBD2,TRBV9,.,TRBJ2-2,CASSGLLAGGAGELFF,TGTGCCAGCAGCGGCCTCCTAGCGGGAGGGGCCGGGGAGCTGTTTTTT
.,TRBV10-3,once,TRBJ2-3,CAIRQPAQDTQYF,TGTGCCATCAGACAGCCAGCACAAGATACGCAGTATTTT
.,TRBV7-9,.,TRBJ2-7,CASSSSGSYEQYF,TGTGCCAGCAGTAGCAGTGGCAGCTACGAGCAGTACTTC
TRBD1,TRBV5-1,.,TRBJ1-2,CASSSMTGGYGYTF,TGCGCCAGCAGCTCTATGACAGGGGGCTATGGCTACACCTTC
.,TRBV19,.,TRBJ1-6,CASSMRQEGSSPLHF,TGTGCCAGTAGTATGAGGCAGGAGGGTAGTTCACCCCTCCACTTT